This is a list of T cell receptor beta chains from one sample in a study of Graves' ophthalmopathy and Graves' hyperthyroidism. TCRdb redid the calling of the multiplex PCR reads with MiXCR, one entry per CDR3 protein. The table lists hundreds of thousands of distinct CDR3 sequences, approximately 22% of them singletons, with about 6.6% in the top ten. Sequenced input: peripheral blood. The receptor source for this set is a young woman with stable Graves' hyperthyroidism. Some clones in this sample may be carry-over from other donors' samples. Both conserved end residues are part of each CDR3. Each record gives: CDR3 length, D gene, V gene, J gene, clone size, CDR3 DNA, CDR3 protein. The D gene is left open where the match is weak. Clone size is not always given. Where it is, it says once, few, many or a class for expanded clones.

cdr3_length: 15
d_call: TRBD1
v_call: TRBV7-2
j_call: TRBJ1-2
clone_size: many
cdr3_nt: TGTGCCAGCAGCTTAGGTTCCGACAGGGCGGCTGGCTACACCTTC
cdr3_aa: CASSLGSDRAAGYTF

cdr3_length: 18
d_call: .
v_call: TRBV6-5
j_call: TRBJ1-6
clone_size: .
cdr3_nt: TGTGCCAGCAGTTACTCCGAAACAGGGAGGCCCTATAATTCACCCCTCCACTTT
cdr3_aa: CASSYSETGRPYNSPLHF

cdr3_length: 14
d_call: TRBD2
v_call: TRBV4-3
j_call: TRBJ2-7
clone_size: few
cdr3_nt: TGCGCCAGCAGCCAAGTTAGCGGGGTAGGCGAGCAGTACTTC
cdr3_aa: CASSQVSGVGEQYF

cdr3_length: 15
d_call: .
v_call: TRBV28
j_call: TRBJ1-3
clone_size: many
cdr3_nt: TGTGCCAGCAGTTTTCAGGACTCCTCTGGAAACACCATATATTTT
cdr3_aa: CASSFQDSSGNTIYF

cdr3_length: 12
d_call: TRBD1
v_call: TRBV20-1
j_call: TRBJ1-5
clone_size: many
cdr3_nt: TGCAGTGTAATGACAGGGGATCAGCCCCAGCATTTT
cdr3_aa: CSVMTGDQPQHF

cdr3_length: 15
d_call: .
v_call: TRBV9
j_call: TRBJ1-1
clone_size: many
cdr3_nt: TGTGCCAGCAGCGTGGATGGACAATTCGACACTGAAGCTTTCTTT
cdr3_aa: CASSVDGQFDTEAFF

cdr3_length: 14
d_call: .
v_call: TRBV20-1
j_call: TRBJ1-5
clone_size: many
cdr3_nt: TGCAGTGCCCTTATAGGGGGTCTCAATCAGCCCCAGCATTTT
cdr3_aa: CSALIGGLNQPQHF

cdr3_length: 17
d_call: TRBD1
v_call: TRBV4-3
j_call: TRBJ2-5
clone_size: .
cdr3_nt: TGCGCCAGCTTTGGCCAGGGGGCGGACCATCGCCAAGAGACCCAGTACTTC
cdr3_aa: CASFGQGADHRQETQYF

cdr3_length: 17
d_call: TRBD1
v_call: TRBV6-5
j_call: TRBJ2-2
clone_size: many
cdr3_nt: TGTGCCAGCAGTATACCGGGACAGCGATCGAACACCGGGGAGCTGTTTTTT
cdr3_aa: CASSIPGQRSNTGELFF

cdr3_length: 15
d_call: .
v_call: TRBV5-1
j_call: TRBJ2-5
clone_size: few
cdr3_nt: TGCGCCGGCAGCAGTTTGACAGGGACTCAAGAGACCCAGTACTTC
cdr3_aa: CAGSSLTGTQETQYF

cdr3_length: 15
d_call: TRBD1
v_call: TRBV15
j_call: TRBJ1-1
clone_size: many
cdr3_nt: TGTGCCACCAGCAGAGTGGGACAGAAGAACACTGAAGCTTTCTTT
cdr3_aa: CATSRVGQKNTEAFF

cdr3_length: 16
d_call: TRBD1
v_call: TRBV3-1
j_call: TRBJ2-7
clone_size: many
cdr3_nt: TGTGCCAGCAGCCATACAGGGGGACCATTCTCCTACGAGCAGTACTTC
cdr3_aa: CASSHTGGPFSYEQYF

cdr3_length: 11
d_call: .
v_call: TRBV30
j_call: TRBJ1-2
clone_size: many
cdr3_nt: TGTGCCTGGAGTCGAAACTATGGCTACACCTTC
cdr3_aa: CAWSRNYGYTF

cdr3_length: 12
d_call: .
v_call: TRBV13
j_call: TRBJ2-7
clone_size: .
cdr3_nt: TGTGCCAGCAGGGGAGGGGACAATGAGAAGTACTTC
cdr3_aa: CASRGGDNEKYF

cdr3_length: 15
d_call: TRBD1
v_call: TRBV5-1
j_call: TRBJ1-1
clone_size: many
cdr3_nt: TGCGCCAGCAGCCAGACAGGGTACTTGAACACTGAAGCTTTCTTT
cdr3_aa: CASSQTGYLNTEAFF

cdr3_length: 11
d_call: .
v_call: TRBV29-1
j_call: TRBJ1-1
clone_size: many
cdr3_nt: TGCAGCGTCCGAATATACACTGAAGCTTTCTTT
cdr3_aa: CSVRIYTEAFF

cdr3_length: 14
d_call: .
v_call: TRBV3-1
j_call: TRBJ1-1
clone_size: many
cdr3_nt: TGTGCCAGCGCAGCGCGGCCCTATGAATCTGAAGCTTTCTTT
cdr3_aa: CASAARPYESEAFF

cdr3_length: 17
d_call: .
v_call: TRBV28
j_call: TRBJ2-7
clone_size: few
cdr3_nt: TGTGCCAGCAGTTTTCCCGTAGGCGCCGAGCATTCCTACGAGCAGTACTTC
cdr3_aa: CASSFPVGAEHSYEQYF

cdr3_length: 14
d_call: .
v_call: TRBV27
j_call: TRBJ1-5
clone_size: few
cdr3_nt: TGTGCCAGCAGTTTTGGTTCGGCGTCTCGGCCCCAGCATTTT
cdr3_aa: CASSFGSASRPQHF

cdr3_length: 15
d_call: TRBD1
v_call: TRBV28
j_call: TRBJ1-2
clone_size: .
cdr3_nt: TGTGCCAGCAGTTTCCCGACAGGGGGAAGGTATGGCTACACCTTC
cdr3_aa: CASSFPTGGRYGYTF

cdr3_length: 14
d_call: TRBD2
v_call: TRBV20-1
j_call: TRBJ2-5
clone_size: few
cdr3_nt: TGCAGTGCTAGACTAGCGGGTGGGTCAGAGACCCAGTACTTC
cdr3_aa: CSARLAGGSETQYF

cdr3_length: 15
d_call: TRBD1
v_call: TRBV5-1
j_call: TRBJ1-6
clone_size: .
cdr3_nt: TGCGCCAGCAGCTTGGGAGGACAGGGGAATTCACCCCTCCACTTT
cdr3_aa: CASSLGGQGNSPLHF

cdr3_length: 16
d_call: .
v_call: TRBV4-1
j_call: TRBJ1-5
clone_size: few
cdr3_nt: TGCGCCAGCAGCCAAGATAGGGGTATTAGCAATCAGCCCCAGCATTTT
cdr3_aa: CASSQDRGISNQPQHF

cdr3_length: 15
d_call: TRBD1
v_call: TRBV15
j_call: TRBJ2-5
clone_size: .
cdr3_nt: TGTGCCACCAGCAGACAGGGGGCCTTGGGAGAGACCCAGTACTTC
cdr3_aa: CATSRQGALGETQYF

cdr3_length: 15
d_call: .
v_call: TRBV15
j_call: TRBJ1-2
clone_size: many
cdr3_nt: TGTGCCACCAGCAAAGATGGATTGATCTCTTATGGCTACACCTTC
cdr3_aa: CATSKDGLISYGYTF

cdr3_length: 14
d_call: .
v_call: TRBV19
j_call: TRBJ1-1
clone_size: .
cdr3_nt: TGTGCCAGTAGTTCACCAGGGGAGGCCACTGAAGCTTTCTTT
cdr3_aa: CASSSPGEATEAFF

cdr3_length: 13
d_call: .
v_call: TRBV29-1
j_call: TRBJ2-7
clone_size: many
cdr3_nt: TGCAGCGTTGGGAGTCCGGTTTCCTACGAGCAGTACTTC
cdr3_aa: CSVGSPVSYEQYF

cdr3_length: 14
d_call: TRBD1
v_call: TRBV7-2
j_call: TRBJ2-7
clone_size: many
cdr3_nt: TGTGCCAGCAGTTCACAGGGGTCCTCCTACGAGCAGTACTTC
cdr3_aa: CASSSQGSSYEQYF

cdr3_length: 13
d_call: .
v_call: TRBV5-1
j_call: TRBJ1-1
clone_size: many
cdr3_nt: TGCGCCAGCAGCTCAGCAATGAACACTGAAGCTTTCTTT
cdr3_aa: CASSSAMNTEAFF

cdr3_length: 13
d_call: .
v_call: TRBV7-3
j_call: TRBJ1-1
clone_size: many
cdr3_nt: TGTGCCAGCAGCAGGGGGACGAACACTGAAGCTTTCTTT
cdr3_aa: CASSRGTNTEAFF

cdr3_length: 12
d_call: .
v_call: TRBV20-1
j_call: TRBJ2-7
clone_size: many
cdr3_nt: TGCAGTGCTAGGGGGGGCGGTTACGAGCAGTACTTC
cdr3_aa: CSARGGGYEQYF

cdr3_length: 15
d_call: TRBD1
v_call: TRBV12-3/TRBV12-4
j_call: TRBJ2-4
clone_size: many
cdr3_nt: TGTGCCGGCACCCTCACCAGGGACAGCAAAAACATTCAGTACTTC
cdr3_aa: CAGTLTRDSKNIQYF

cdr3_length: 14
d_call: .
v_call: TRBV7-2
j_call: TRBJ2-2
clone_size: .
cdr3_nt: TGTGCCAGCAGCCCCTTCCGGTACACCGGGGAGCTGTTTTTT
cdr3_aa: CASSPFRYTGELFF

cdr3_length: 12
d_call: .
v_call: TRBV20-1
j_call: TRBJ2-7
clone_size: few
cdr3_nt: TGCAGTGCTAGGCGGGTTTCCTACGAGCAGTACTTC
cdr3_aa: CSARRVSYEQYF

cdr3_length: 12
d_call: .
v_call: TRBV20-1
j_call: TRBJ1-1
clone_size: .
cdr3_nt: TGCAGTGCTAGAGATTCGGCGTTTGAAGCTTTCTTT
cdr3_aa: CSARDSAFEAFF